This T cell receptor (beta chain) was retrieved from a study of shared clonotypes between healthy human individuals. The protocol was immunoSEQ multiplex PCR, while the TCRdb copy is restricted to in-frame clones and leaves out a portion. Among about 2.1 million clones, 90% to 95% were seen once, and the ten largest hold roughly 1.7%. CDR1 and CDR2 (germline): SGHVS, FQNEAQ. V trimming: 5 bases; J trimming: 0 bases; junction bases outside the gene matches: 8. The CDR3 extends over 16 amino acids. General study findings and limits: An effect of sequencing depth on clonotype sharing among donors was expected. Shared clonotypes across all four donors exceeded non-shared ones in generation probability.

Regarding this clone: Antigen specificity is unknown.

Naive CD8 cells were CD45RO-negative, positively selected for CCR7, excluding terminally differentiated effector memory CD45RA+ cells. The sequence came from a man aged 18 to 30 in good health. Some clones in this sample may be carry-over from other donors' samples. This rearrangement joins TRBV7-8 to TRBJ2-7; 9 nucleotides agree with TRBD2. Sequencing input: naive CD8+ T cells from PBMCs. This CDR3 is CASSGKPGLASYEQYF. The CDR3 DNA sequence: TGTGCCAGCAGCGGGAAACCGGGACTAGCCTCCTACGAGCAGTACTTC.